This TCR beta chain was sequenced during a study of T cell responses to AZD1222 COVID-19 vaccine. Study-level points and caveats: Spike-specific TCR depth and breadth grew after two AZD1222 doses. Epitopes outside B.1.351 and B.1.1.7 mutated regions reportedly drew nearly half of spike TCRs.

Regarding this clone: Its specificity is unknown.

V lost 6 bases and J lost 1, with 6 bases in between. This CDR3 is 12 amino acids long. Germline CDR1 and CDR2: SNHLY and FYNNEI. Some clones are missing from TCRdb's copy, which holds only in-frame ones; the method was immunoSEQ multiplex PCR. The table has approximately 93,000 clones, more than 70% seen once. The rearrangement links TRBV2 to TRBJ1-2; D remains unclear. This receptor was obtained from an adult who received the AZD1222 COVID-19 vaccine. The material sequenced was peripheral blood, taken 28 days after the second AZD1222 dose. The CDR3, as DNA: TGTGCCAGCAGGGCGGATAACTATGGCTACACCTTC. This sequence encodes CASRADNYGYTF.